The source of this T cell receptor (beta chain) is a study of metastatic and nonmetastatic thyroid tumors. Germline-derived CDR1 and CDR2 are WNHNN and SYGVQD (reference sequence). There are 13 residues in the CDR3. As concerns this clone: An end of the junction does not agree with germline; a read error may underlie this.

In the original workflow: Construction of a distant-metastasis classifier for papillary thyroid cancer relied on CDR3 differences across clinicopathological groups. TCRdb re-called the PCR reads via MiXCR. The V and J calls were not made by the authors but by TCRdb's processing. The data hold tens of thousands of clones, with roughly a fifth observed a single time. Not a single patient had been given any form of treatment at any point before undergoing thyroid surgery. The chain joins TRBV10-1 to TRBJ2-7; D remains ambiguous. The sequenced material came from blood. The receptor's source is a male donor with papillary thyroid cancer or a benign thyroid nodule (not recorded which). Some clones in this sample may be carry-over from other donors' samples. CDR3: CASSLTASDERYF. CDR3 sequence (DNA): TGCGCCAGCAGCCTTACAGCGTCCGACGAGCGGTACTTC.